One and the same sample provided the 15 T cell receptor beta chains below, sequenced in a study of patients and donors after allogeneic stem cell transplantation. TCRdb re-derived calls from the RT-PCR reads in MiXCR, one entry per CDR3 protein. The sample includes about 87,000 distinct CDR3 sequences, around 5% of them seen just once. The sequenced sample was blood, either unsorted or a sorted T cell fraction (not recorded which). The receptors were gathered from a human donor who was either an allogeneic HSCT recipient or a stem cell or donor lymphocyte infusion donor (not recorded which). It is not recorded whose cells these are; they may come from a transplant donor.

This clonotype was picked up a small number of times. This chain joins TRBV19 and TRBJ2-7; D remains ambiguous. This CDR3 contains 12 residues. Germline CDR1 reads LNHDA; CDR2 reads SQIVND (reference sequence). Trimming pared 6 bases from V and 0 bases from J, leaving 6 bases between. CDR3 DNA sequence: TGTGCCAGTAGCGAAAGCTCCTACGAGCAGTACTTC. This codes for CASSESSYEQYF. The variable domain in full, completed from reference TRBV19 and TRBJ2-7, reads DGGITQSPKYLFRKEGQNVTLSCEQNLNHDAMYWYRQDPGQGLRLIYYSQIVNDFQKGDIAEGYSVSREKKESFPLTVTSAQKNPTAFYLCASSESSYEQYFGPGTRLTVT.

This clonotype was found many times. This chain links TRBV4-1 with TRBJ2-4, with D perhaps matching TRBD1 (6 bases). The CDR3 covers 16 residues. CDR1 is MGHRA, CDR2 YSYEKL, per germline. Trimming stripped 0 bases from V and 1 base from J, with 10 bases between. CDR3 DNA: TGCGCCAGCAGCCAAGAGGACAGATCCGCCAAAAACATTCAGTACTTC. Translated: CASSQEDRSAKNIQYF.

This clonotype has a handful of counts. The V call is TRBV11-2, the J call TRBJ2-7, with TRBD2 matching 7 bases. There are 14 residues in the CDR3. Losses at the gene ends were 0 bases for V and 6 bases for J; bases not matched to a gene: 5. Germline V CDR1 and CDR2: SGHAT, FQNNGV. The CDR3 sequence is CASSLEPGTIEQYF. In DNA, the CDR3 is TGTGCCAGCAGCTTAGAACCCGGGACTATCGAGCAGTACTTC. Variable domain in full (rest from reference TRBV11-2 and TRBJ2-7): EAGVAQSPRYKIIEKRQSVAFWCNPISGHATLYWYQQILGQGPKLLIQFQNNGVVDDSQLPKDRFSAERLKGVDSTLKIQPAKLEDSAVYLCASSLEPGTIEQYFGPGTRLTVT.

The chain recombines TRBV5-1 with TRBJ2-3; 7 positions match TRBD2. The germline V gene has CDR1 SGHRS and CDR2 YFSETQ. CDR3 size: 17 residues. V lost 3 bases to trimming and J lost 2 bases; unmatched junction nucleotides: 12. The DNA for the CDR3 is TGCGCCAGCAGCTCGGGCAACAGCGGGGTTATCACAGATACGCAGTATTTT. Residues: CASSSGNSGVITDTQYF.

This clonotype was recorded a few times. CDR3 amino acids: CASSLLPGINTEAFF. The CDR3 DNA is TGTGCCAGCAGCTTGCTCCCCGGAATAAACACTGAAGCTTTCTTT. This chain connects TRBV5-6 to TRBJ1-1, with no clear D. The germline V and J ends were trimmed by 1 base and 2 bases, with 12 bases remaining between them. The CDR3 is 15 amino acids. CDR1 and CDR2 (germline): SGHDT, YYEEEE.

This clonotype was detected a few times. The V call is TRBV5-1, the J call TRBJ2-5, with unresolved D. V lost 4 bases and J 5 bases, leaving 12 bases between the germline ends. The CDR3 is 13 residues long. CDR1 is SGHRS, CDR2 YFSETQ, per germline. The CDR3 DNA follows: TGCGCCAGCAGCGGCTCCTCTGGGGAGACCCAGTACTTC. It encodes CASSGSSGETQYF.

Ten or more counts support this clonotype. V and J are TRBV24-1 and TRBJ2-1, with D possibly matching TRBD2 (5 bases). In germline, CDR1 is KGHDR, CDR2 SFDVKD. Trimming took off 1 base at V and 4 bases at J, with 7 bases between the two ends. The CDR3 is 14 amino acids. CDR3 DNA: TGTGCCACCAGTGATTTTCGGGGATACAATGAGCAGTTCTTC. Protein sequence: CATSDFRGYNEQFF.

This clonotype was recorded at least ten times. The chain links TRBV14 to TRBJ1-6, with unresolved D. CDR3 length equals 13 residues. Germline V gene lookup returns CDR1 SGHDN and CDR2 FVKESK. Trimming removed 2 bases at V and 9 bases at J, with 8 bases between. The CDR3 nucleotides read TGTGCCAGCAGCCAATTTTGGTCTTCACCCCTCCACTTT. It encodes CASSQFWSSPLHF.

This clonotype has a count of ten or more. This chain links TRBV6-1 with TRBJ1-1; 9 bases fit TRBD1. The CDR3 runs to 15 residues. Germline-derived CDR1 and CDR2 are MNHNS and SASEGT. J was trimmed by 4 bases and V by 7 bases; bases with no gene match: 10. CDR3 sequence reads: CASTWDRARGTEAFF. DNA for the CDR3: TGTGCCAGCACTTGGGACAGGGCCAGAGGCACTGAAGCTTTCTTT.

This clonotype was seen many times. The chain joins TRBV12-3 or TRBV12-4 to TRBJ2-1; 12 positions agree with TRBD2. The CDR3 consists of 15 residues. V dropped 5 bases and J dropped 7; count of bases not matched to a gene: 6. The DNA for the CDR3 is TGTGCCAGCAGTACGACTAGCGGGAGTATTAATGAGCAGTTCTTC. Translation: CASSTTSGSINEQFF.

This clonotype was recorded many times. The chain employs TRBV5-1 and TRBJ2-7; a weak D match, TRBD1 (6 bases). Germline V CDR1 and CDR2: SGHRS, YFSETQ. The length of the CDR3 is 14 residues. The ends were cut back, 4 bases at V and 0 bases at J, with 11 bases in the middle. CDR3: CASSRTGSSYEQYF. The CDR3 DNA is TGCGCCAGCAGCCGCACAGGGAGCTCCTACGAGCAGTACTTC.

At least ten counts were recorded for this clonotype. DNA of the CDR3: TGTGCCAGCTCACCACGAGGGCAGAACTACAATGAGCAGTTCTTC. Residues: CASSPRGQNYNEQFF. V and J are TRBV18 and TRBJ2-1, with D perhaps TRBD2 (5 bases). Per germline, CDR1 KGHSH and CDR2 LQKENI. This CDR3 has 15 residues. Trimming stripped 1 base from V and 3 bases from J, with 10 bases between.

The chain is built from TRBV7-6 and TRBJ2-5; D perhaps matches TRBD2 (6 bases). The CDR3 spans 12 residues. Trimming removed 5 bases at V and 9 bases at J, with 13 bases between. Germline V gene lookup returns CDR1 SGHVS and CDR2 FNYEAQ. The chain's CDR3 is CASSPPGSPQYF. DNA of the CDR3: TGTGCCAGCAGCCCCCCCGGGAGCCCCCAGTACTTC. Based on the CDR3 plus reference TRBV7-6 and TRBJ2-5, the full variable domain is GAGVSQSPRYKVTKRGQDVALRCDPISGHVSLYWYRQALGQGPEFLTYFNYEAQQDKSGLPNDRFSAERPEGSISTLTIQRTEQRDSAMYRCASSPPGSPQYFGPGTRLLVL.

In its sample, this clonotype was seen many times. The gene calls are TRBV4-2 and TRBJ1-1, with TRBD1 matching 8 bases. Unmatched junction bases numbered 1, after V lost 4 bases and J lost 0 bases. Germline CDR1 is LGHNA and CDR2 is YNFKEQ. The CDR3 runs 14 residues. The CDR3 reads CASSPGQVNTEAFF. CDR3 bases: TGTGCCAGCAGCCCGGGACAGGTGAACACTGAAGCTTTCTTT.

This clonotype came up many times. The V gene is TRBV5-6, the J gene TRBJ1-1; 9 positions agree with TRBD1. Germline V lookup: CDR1 SGHDT, CDR2 YYEEEE. Losses at the gene ends were 2 bases for V and 3 bases for J; bases not matched to a gene: 2. The CDR3 is made up of 14 amino acids. The chain's CDR3 is CASSFRDRDTEAFF. CDR3 nucleotides: TGTGCCAGCAGCTTCCGGGACAGGGACACTGAAGCTTTCTTT.